This TCR beta chain was recovered during a study of blood T cells in healthy people across ages. Notes on the study in general: Getting older went along with TCR beta diversity per million T cells dropping roughly linearly. The study found TCR beta diversity correlated strongly with naive T cell percentage.

In germline, CDR1 is LNHDA, CDR2 SQIVND (reference sequence). This CDR3 has 15 residues. As for this clonotype: Antigen: not known.

Primed by a sample-barcoded 5' primer and a J-beta primer mix, a second PCR proceeded for 7 to 11 cycles. MiXCR, run by TCRdb on the 5' RACE reads, gives a single entry per CDR3 protein. The table shows roughly 1,500,000 distinct CDR3 sequences, with about 35% occurring only once. Donors were systemically healthy Caucasian individuals from Russia aged roughly 6 to 90 years. The receptor was derived from a woman under 40 in good health. The gene calls are TRBV19 and TRBJ2-4; TRBD2 agrees at 8 bases. The J call could be wrong; TRBJ2-7 is a better fit for the DNA end. Sequencing was performed on blood. CDR3 protein: CASSIGGLAGNEQYF. CDR3 in DNA: TGTGCCAGTAGTATTGGGGGCCTAGCGGGTAACGAGCAGTACTTC.